This T cell receptor beta chain was found in a study of T-cell memory formation after mild COVID-19. TCRdb re-called the 5' RACE reads with MiXCR, one entry per CDR3 protein. The sample contains approximately 300,000 distinct CDR3 sequences, roughly 15% of which appear only once. The sample holds many counts of this clonotype. Its antigen remains unidentified. V shed 5 bases and J shed 5 bases, with 12 bases lying between them. CDR3 size: 13 residues. Germline V gives CDR1 SGHTA, CDR2 FQGTGA. Points from the study as a whole: The study detected some responding clones in pre-infection memory, suggesting cross-reactive memory joined. Balance between CD4 and CD8 was seen in clones contracting day 15 to 85, and a CD4+ lean was seen in later expanders.

The material sequenced was PBMCs or a T cell subset sorted from them (not recorded which). The gene calls are TRBV7-3 and TRBJ1-1, with D tentatively TRBD1 (6 bases). The source is a man in his late teens or twenties who had mild COVID-19 (a few samples of this study predate the infection). Cell type and time point are not known. The CDR3 reads CASSQQGGTEAFF. The CDR3 nucleotides read TGTGCCAGCAGCCAACAGGGAGGGACTGAAGCTTTCTTT.